Sequencing of this T cell receptor beta chain was carried out in a study of immune cell composition in non-small cell lung cancer. Note on this clone: As yet, its antigen is unknown.

Findings of the study overall: Tumour-reactive clones were not shown to match dominant in vivo tumour clones. Overall clonality, unlike maximal tumour-associated clone frequency, did not predict TIL reactivity. Lung squamous cell carcinoma tumours had significantly higher top 10 clone scores and productive clonality than lung adenocarcinoma.

The CDR3 has 16 amino acids. V dropped 0 bases and J dropped 2; count of bases not matched to a gene: 5. The germline gives CDR1 SGHTA, CDR2 FQGTGA. The data were produced by immunoSEQ multiplex PCR, yet TCRdb's version contains in-frame clones alone and is incomplete. The sample includes about 1,300 clones, about 87% seen only once; the top ten take approximately 4%. This sequence originates from a human donor with non-small cell lung cancer. The V call is TRBV7-3, the J call TRBJ2-5; 8 bases line up with TRBD2. The sample was lung tumor tissue. The CDR3 reads CASSLTGGGRQETQYF. CDR3 nucleotides: TGTGCCAGCAGCTTAACAGGCGGGGGGCGACAAGAGACCCAGTACTTC.